What follows are 31 T cell receptor beta chains derived from one specimen sequenced in a study of blood T cells in healthy people across ages. Alongside a J-beta primer mix, a sample-barcoded 5' primer served in a second PCR lasting roughly 7 to 11 cycles. From the 5' RACE reads, TCRdb called clonotypes with MiXCR, one entry per CDR3 protein. In the table there are 750,000 to 950,000 distinct CDR3 sequences, under 35% of which are singletons. The data were also submitted as part of a second study, on T cells of mothers and their children.

Sample: blood. These receptor sequences come from a woman in her forties in good health.

This chain links TRBV11-2 with TRBJ1-5, with a tentative D call TRBD1 (5 bases). The CDR3 length is 18 residues. In germline, CDR1 is SGHAT, CDR2 FQNNGV. Trimming stripped 1 base from V and 2 bases from J, with 18 bases between. The CDR3 DNA sequence: TGTGCCAGCAGCTTAGGGGGGTGGCCAGTTGGGGGCAATCAGCCCCAGCATTTT. Translated, it gives CASSLGGWPVGGNQPQHF.

This clonotype was seen ten or more times. This chain links TRBV4-3 with TRBJ2-1; 9 bases map to TRBD1. V lost 0 bases and J lost 7; bases outside the gene matches: 10. Germline V lookup: CDR1 LGHNA, CDR2 YSLEER. This CDR3 contains 17 residues. The CDR3 loop is CASSQDGGQGRINEQFF. In DNA, the CDR3 is TGCGCCAGCAGCCAAGATGGGGGACAGGGAAGAATAAATGAGCAGTTCTTC.

The chain uses TRBV4-1 and TRBJ2-3; D may be TRBD2 (7 bases). With 1 base removed from V and 3 bases from J, the gap between germline ends came to 17 bases. The CDR3 contains 17 residues. CDR1 MGHRA and CDR2 YSYEKL come from the germline V gene. This CDR3 is CASSQGWGGPFTDTQYF. In DNA, the CDR3 is TGCGCCAGCAGCCAAGGTTGGGGGGGGCCGTTTACAGATACGCAGTATTTT.

The chain has TRBV5-1 and TRBJ2-6, with D hard to call. Germline-derived CDR1 and CDR2 are SGHRS and YFSETQ. Trimming stripped 5 bases from V and 0 bases from J, with 15 bases between. The CDR3 is 17 residues long. This chain's CDR3 is CASSQESPSSGANVLTF. In nucleotides, the CDR3 is TGCGCCAGCAGTCAGGAGTCGCCCAGCTCTGGGGCCAACGTCCTGACTTTC.

This clonotype was seen many times. The chain carries TRBV13 and TRBJ2-1; no definite D call. Deletions cut 5 bases from V and 1 base from J, with 18 bases between. The CDR3 covers 17 residues. Germline V gives CDR1 PRHDT, CDR2 FYEKMQ (reference sequence). CDR3 coding DNA: TGTGCCAGCAGCCCACCCGTTCCCAGGCGGTCCTACAATGAGCAGTTCTTC. Translating gives CASSPPVPRRSYNEQFF.

J is TRBJ2-2 and V is TRBV4-3, with D tentatively TRBD2 (5 bases). The CDR3 loop spans 15 amino acids. CDR1 is LGHNA and CDR2 is YSLEER in the germline V gene. V dropped 0 bases and J dropped 2 bases, with 7 bases sitting between them. DNA for the CDR3: TGCGCCAGCAGCCAAGATCTAGCAAACACCGGGGAGCTGTTTTTT. This encodes CASSQDLANTGELFF.

As to this clonotype: A much more abundant neighbour one base away suggests this may be a read error. CDR3 DNA: TGCGCCAGCAGCTTGGCCGAGGAGTCACCCCCCCACTTT. The encoded protein is CASSLAEESPPHF. The chain joins TRBV5-1 to TRBJ1-6; no firm D call. Germline lookup yields CDR1 SGHRS and CDR2 YFSETQ. This CDR3 region has 13 residues.

This clonotype was picked up many times. The chain joins TRBV7-2 to TRBJ1-2; 10 nucleotides line up with TRBD1. V trimming: 4 bases; J trimming: 5 bases; junction bases outside the gene matches: 4. CDR1 and CDR2 (germline): SGHTA, FQGNSA. This CDR3 has 14 amino acids. The CDR3: CASSSGTGVYGYTF. CDR3 in DNA: TGTGCCAGCAGCTCGGGGACAGGGGTATATGGCTACACCTTC.

This clonotype has only a few counts. CDR3 DNA sequence: TGTGCCAGCAGCATGGCTCCTAGCGGGGACGCCGAGGGTGAGCAGTACTTC. This sequence encodes CASSMAPSGDAEGEQYF. The V gene is TRBV9, the J gene TRBJ2-5, with 9 bases aligning to TRBD2. This CDR3 has 17 residues. Germline V CDR1 and CDR2: SGDLS, YYNGEE. The V and J ends lost 4 bases and 11 bases, in that order; junction bases with no gene match: 21. The full variable domain, rest sourced from reference TRBV9 and TRBJ2-5, is DSGVTQTPKHLITATGQRVTLRCSPRSGDLSVYWYQQSLDQGLQFLIQYYNGEERAKGNILERFSAQQFPDLHSELNLSSLELGDSALYFCASSMAPSGDAEGEQYFGPGTRLLVL.

To note about this clonotype: A much larger clone sits a single nucleotide away, making a read error possible. The final CDR3 position lacks the conserved phenylalanine or tryptophan, pointing to a likely read error. The chain joins TRBV11-3 to TRBJ2-1, with D perhaps matching TRBD2 (6 bases). Germline CDR1 SGHNT, CDR2 YENEEA. Trimming removed 4 bases from V and 7 bases from J, with 17 bases in between. There are 15 residues in the CDR3. For the CDR3, the DNA is TGTGCCAGCAGCTCAAACCGGTGGGGGGAAAATGAGCAGTTCGTC. Encoded protein: CASSSNRWGENEQFV.

The chain links TRBV7-9 to TRBJ2-1, with a tentative D call TRBD2 (6 bases). The CDR3 extends over 15 amino acids. Per germline, CDR1 SEHNR and CDR2 FQNEAQ (reference sequence). V was cut by 5 bases and J by 1 base, with 12 bases left in between. CDR3 bases: TGTGCCAGCAGCCCCTATGGGGGGTCCTACAATGAGCAGTTCTTC. It translates to CASSPYGGSYNEQFF.

In this sample, this clonotype turned up many times. This chain joins TRBV4-3 and TRBJ2-7; 7 bases map to TRBD1. The J segment lost 3 bases and the V segment lost 5 bases, leaving 13 bases of the junction unmatched. There are 16 residues in the CDR3. The germline gives CDR1 LGHNA, CDR2 YSLEER. CDR3 loop: CASSVPRDSQFYEQYF. In DNA, the CDR3 is TGCGCCAGCAGCGTACCGAGGGACAGCCAATTCTACGAGCAGTACTTC.

The chain employs TRBV27 and TRBJ2-7, with a possible D match to TRBD2 (6 bases). CDR1 is MNHEY and CDR2 is SMNVEV in the germline V gene (reference sequence). V was shortened by 5 bases and J by 7 bases, with 24 bases between the two germline ends. The length of the CDR3 is 16 residues. CDR3 DNA: TGTGCCAGCAGTCCGGAGTGGGGGGTCCCCTCTTTAGAGCAGTACTTC. Protein sequence: CASSPEWGVPSLEQYF.

The rearrangement uses TRBV5-6 and TRBJ1-4; tentative D call: TRBD1 (5 bases). The ends were cut back, 3 bases at V and 3 bases at J, with 12 bases in the middle. The CDR3 sequence is 15 residues long. Germline loops: CDR1 SGHDT, CDR2 YYEEEE. The CDR3 region has the DNA TGTGCCAGCAGCTCCGGGACGTTTGCTAATGAAAAACTGTTTTTT. Its protein product is CASSSGTFANEKLFF.

This clonotype was observed a handful of times. The chain couples TRBV6-1 to TRBJ2-5, with 13 bases identical to TRBD2. Trimming removed 2 bases from V and 5 bases from J; junction bases left unmatched: 5. There are 16 residues in the CDR3. The germline V gene has CDR1 MNHNS and CDR2 SASEGT. CDR3 loop: CASSERGLAGSETQYF. CDR3 DNA sequence: TGTGCCAGCAGTGAAAGGGGACTAGCGGGGTCCGAGACCCAGTACTTC.

The J gene is TRBJ1-1, the V gene TRBV13; possible D gene TRBD1, 6 bases. Trimming stripped 5 bases from V and 6 bases from J, with 13 bases between. This CDR3 has 13 amino acids. CDR1 and CDR2 from the germline V gene are PRHDT and FYEKMQ (reference sequence). The CDR3 DNA reads TGTGCCAGCAGCCAACAGGGAATCTCTGAAGCTTTCTTT. This translates into CASSQQGISEAFF.

This clonotype was picked up a small number of times. The rearrangement joins TRBV5-1 to TRBJ2-4, with TRBD2 identical over 8 bases. The J call may be faulty, since TRBJ2-7 better matches the DNA end. From germline, CDR1 is SGHRS and CDR2 YFSETQ. The CDR3 has 15 residues. CDR3 DNA sequence: TGCGCCAGCAGCTTGTTTACGGGGGGGCCCTACGAGCAGTACTTC. It codes for CASSLFTGGPYEQYF.

The chain joins TRBV20-1 to TRBJ2-3; D is unresolved. In germline, CDR1 is DFQATT, CDR2 SNEGSKA (reference sequence). V lost 6 bases, J lost 3 bases, and 19 bases lay in between. The CDR3 extends over 15 amino acids. The CDR3: CSAPSPRGGTDTQYF. The CDR3 DNA reads TGCAGTGCCCCCAGCCCTCGAGGTGGGACAGATACGCAGTATTTT.

This clonotype was picked up a small number of times. At one of its ends the junction is not consistent with the germline gene, which may arise from a read error. J is TRBJ2-6 and V is TRBV20-1, with D possibly matching TRBD1 (6 bases). Per germline, CDR1 DFQATT and CDR2 SNEGSKA (reference sequence). This CDR3 is built from 17 residues. CDR3 nucleotide sequence: TGCGGTGCTAGAGACCCCGACAGGCTCTCTGGGGCCAACGTCCTGACTTTC. Encoded protein: CGARDPDRLSGANVLTF.

This clonotype occurred a few times. The genes are TRBV6-1 and TRBJ1-6, with D maybe TRBD1 (5 bases). V was clipped by 1 base and J by 6 bases, with 10 bases between them. Germline CDR1 is MNHNS and CDR2 is SASEGT. The CDR3 sequence is 15 residues long. Written as DNA, the CDR3 is TGTGCCAGCAGTGAAGTTCAAGGGGCTAATTCACCCCTCCACTTT. The encoded protein is CASSEVQGANSPLHF.

The rearrangement links TRBV29-1 to TRBJ2-4; TRBD2 might be the D (5 bases). V was shortened by 6 bases and J by 9 bases, with 18 bases between the two germline ends. The CDR3 contains 13 residues. Germline CDR1 reads SQVTM; CDR2 reads ANQGSEA. CDR3 in DNA: TGCAGCGTCCAGGACTTATCTGAGATCATTCAGTACTTC. It encodes CSVQDLSEIIQYF.

This sequence joins TRBV5-1 and TRBJ1-2; D is unresolved. Germline loops: CDR1 SGHRS, CDR2 YFSETQ. This CDR3 is built from 13 residues. V gave up 0 bases and J gave up 7 bases, with 10 bases separating them. The DNA for the CDR3 is TGCGCCAGCAGCTTGGGGGGATACTGTGGCTACACCTTC. Translation: CASSLGGYCGYTF. Supplemented by reference TRBV5-1 and TRBJ1-2, the full variable domain reads KAGVTQTPRYLIKTRGQQVTLSCSPISGHRSVSWYQQTPGQGLQFLFEYFSETQRNKGNFPGRFSGRQFSNSRSEMNVSTLELGDSALYLCASSLGGYCGYTFGSGTRLTVV.

With respect to this clonotype: A single base separates this from a much larger clone, so it may be a read error. The chain links TRBV5-5 to TRBJ2-3; TRBD2 matches at 10 bases. The trim removed 3 bases at V and 4 bases at J, leaving 5 bases unmatched. The CDR3 length is 15 residues. Per the germline V gene, CDR1 is SGHKS and CDR2 is YYEKEE (reference sequence). The CDR3 nucleotides are TGTGCCAGCAGCTGGACTAGCGGTAGCGCAGATACGCAGTATTTT. It translates to CASSWTSGSADTQYF.

This clonotype was detected a few times. The chain is built from TRBV5-6 and TRBJ2-1; D gene unclear. V dropped 3 bases and J dropped 8 bases, with 15 bases sitting between them. The germline CDR1 and CDR2 sequences are SGHDT and YYEEEE. The CDR3 has 14 residues. The CDR3 sequence: CASSSKVRRYEQFF. The CDR3 nucleotides read TGTGCCAGCAGCTCGAAGGTGCGTCGGTATGAGCAGTTCTTC.

This chain joins TRBV7-2 and TRBJ2-7; D possibly corresponds to TRBD1 (6 bases). Germline V gene data show CDR1 as SGHTA and CDR2 as FQGNSA. Between the trimmed V and J ends, which lost 1 base and 2 bases, there was a span of 12 bases. This CDR3 contains 15 residues. The CDR3 coding sequence is TGTGCCAGCAGCTTAGAGCGTCAGGGGCCCTACGAGCAGTACTTC. Protein: CASSLERQGPYEQYF.

This clonotype was seen a handful of times. The chain has TRBV5-1 and TRBJ1-4, with 8 bases matching TRBD1. There are 14 residues in the CDR3. Trimming removed 4 bases from V and 8 bases from J; junction bases left unmatched: 7. Germline CDR1 is SGHRS and CDR2 is YFSETQ. CDR3 bases: TGCGCCAGCAGCCTGACAGGGGTCAAGGAAAAACTGTTTTTT. Protein product: CASSLTGVKEKLFF. Combining the CDR3 with reference TRBV5-1 and TRBJ1-4 gives the whole variable domain KAGVTQTPRYLIKTRGQQVTLSCSPISGHRSVSWYQQTPGQGLQFLFEYFSETQRNKGNFPGRFSGRQFSNSRSEMNVSTLELGDSALYLCASSLTGVKEKLFFGSGTQLSVL.

The chain uses TRBV30 and TRBJ1-6, with D hard to call. The CDR3 is made up of 12 amino acids. Between the trimmed V and J ends, which lost 1 base and 10 bases, there was a span of 8 bases. Germline-derived CDR1 and CDR2 are GTSNPN and SVGIG (reference sequence). In DNA, the CDR3 is TGTGCCTGGAGTGGAAACAGATCACCCCTCCACTTT. This translates into CAWSGNRSPLHF.

Only a few counts were recorded for this clonotype. The chain couples TRBV4-1 to TRBJ1-1, with D perhaps matching TRBD1 (5 bases). Deletions cut 1 base from V and 1 base from J, with 10 bases between. Germline CDR1 and CDR2: MGHRA and YSYEKL. CDR3 length: 15 residues. CDR3 DNA: TGCGCCAGCAGCCAAGTCGCCCAGGGGAACACTGAAGCTTTCTTT. This translates into CASSQVAQGNTEAFF.

Of note for this clonotype: A much larger clone lies one base from this, so it may be a read error. The rearrangement joins TRBV6-5 to TRBJ1-2; no clear D gene. The CDR3 spans 14 residues. Germline values: CDR1 MNHEY, CDR2 SVGAGI. DNA of the CDR3: TGTGCCAGCAGTTACTCGAACCGGGAATCTGGCTGCACCTTC. Its protein is CASSYSNRESGCTF.

Ten or more counts support this clonotype. This chain joins TRBV29-1 and TRBJ2-7; D possibly matches TRBD1 or TRBD2 (5 bases each). The germline V gene has CDR1 SQVTM and CDR2 ANQGSEA. V was cut by 4 bases and J by 3 bases, with 16 bases left in between. The CDR3 length is 14 residues. CDR3 bases: TGCAGCGTTGGAAACCGGGACGGGAACTACGAGCAGTACTTC. Translating gives CSVGNRDGNYEQYF.

Of note for this clonotype: A single base separates this from a much larger clone, so it may be a read error. As the CDR3 is not closed by the conserved phenylalanine or tryptophan, this likely results from a read error. V gene TRBV18 combines with J gene TRBJ2-7; the match to TRBD1 covers 10 bases. CDR1 is KGHSH and CDR2 is LQKENI in the germline V gene. The CDR3 length is 14 residues. With V trimmed by 6 bases and J by 2 bases, 4 bases remained unmatched. The CDR3 here is CASSPDRGAYEQYY. The CDR3 nucleotides are TGTGCCAGCTCCCCGGACAGGGGGGCCTACGAGCAGTACTAC.